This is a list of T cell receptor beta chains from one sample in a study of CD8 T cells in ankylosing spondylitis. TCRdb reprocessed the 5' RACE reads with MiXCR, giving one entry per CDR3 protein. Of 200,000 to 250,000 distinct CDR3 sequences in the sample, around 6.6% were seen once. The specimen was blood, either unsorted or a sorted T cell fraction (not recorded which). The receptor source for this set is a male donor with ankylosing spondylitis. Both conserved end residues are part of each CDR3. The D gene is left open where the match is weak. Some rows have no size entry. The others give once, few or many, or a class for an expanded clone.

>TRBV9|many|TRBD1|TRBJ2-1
CASSAGTGNEQFF
TGTGCCAGCAGCGCAGGGACAGGGAATGAGCAGTTCTTC
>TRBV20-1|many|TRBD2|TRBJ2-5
CSARDPSSGFQETQYF
TGCAGTGCTAGAGACCCCTCTAGCGGCTTCCAAGAGACCCAGTACTTC
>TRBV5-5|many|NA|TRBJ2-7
CASSWGIDYEQYF
TGTGCCAGCAGCTGGGGTATCGACTACGAGCAGTACTTC
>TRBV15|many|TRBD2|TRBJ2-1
CATSRVRLAADNEQFF
TGTGCCACCAGCAGAGTGCGGCTAGCGGCGGACAATGAGCAGTTCTTC
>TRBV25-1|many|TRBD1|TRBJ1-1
CASRGVPGTGDYFDTEAFF
TGTGCCAGCAGGGGGGTACCAGGGACAGGGGATTACTTCGACACTGAAGCTTTCTTT
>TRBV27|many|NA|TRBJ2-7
CASSFGVSSYEQYF
TGTGCCAGCAGTTTCGGAGTTAGCTCCTACGAGCAGTACTTC
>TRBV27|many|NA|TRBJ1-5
CASSLGLGRSSNQPQHF
TGTGCCAGCAGTTTAGGATTAGGACGGAGTAGCAATCAGCCCCAGCATTTT
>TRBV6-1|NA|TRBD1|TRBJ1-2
CASGSVYGQGDGYTF
TGTGCCAGCGGAAGCGTATACGGACAGGGTGATGGCTACACCTTC
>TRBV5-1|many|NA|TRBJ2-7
CASSLRGSDYEQYF
TGCGCCAGCAGCTTAAGGGGGTCCGATTACGAGCAGTACTTC
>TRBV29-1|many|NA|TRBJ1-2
CSARTANYGYTF
TGCAGCGCCCGGACAGCTAACTATGGCTACACCTTC
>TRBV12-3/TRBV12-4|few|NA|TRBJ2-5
CASSLALGPGETQYF
TGTGCCAGCAGTTTAGCGCTAGGACCGGGAGAGACCCAGTACTTC
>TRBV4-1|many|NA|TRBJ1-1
CASSQGFRTPDAFF
TGCGCCAGCAGCCAAGGATTCCGGACCCCTGACGCTTTCTTT
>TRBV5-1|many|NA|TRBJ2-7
CASSFRDGPYEQYF
TGCGCCAGCAGCTTCCGCGACGGACCCTACGAGCAGTACTTC
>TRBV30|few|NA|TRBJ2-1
CAWSVADFYNEQFF
TGTGCCTGGAGTGTAGCGGACTTCTACAATGAGCAGTTCTTC
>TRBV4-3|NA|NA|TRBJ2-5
CASSQGPRETQYF
TGCGCCAGCAGCCAAGGCCCCCGAGAGACCCAGTACTTC
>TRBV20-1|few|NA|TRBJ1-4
CSANNPDLATNEKLFF
TGCAGTGCGAATAACCCGGACCTTGCAACTAATGAAAAACTGTTTTTT